This is a list of T cell receptor beta chains from one sample in a study of OX40 agonist ivuxolimab in advanced cancers. TCRdb's table, derived via immunoSEQ multiplex PCR, lists solely in-frame clones and lacks some. Found here are about 46,000 clones, almost 90% of them singletons; the top ten hold about 3.7%. Sequenced material: CD4+ or CD8+ T cells sorted from blood, taken in a trial of the OX40 agonist ivuxolimab. The receptors come from an adult with an advanced solid tumor such as melanoma, head and neck, liver or kidney cancer. Each CDR3 is given with its conserved first and last residue. Fields, in order: J gene, clone size, D gene, V gene, CDR3 protein, CDR3 DNA. D genes are given only for firm matches. The listing skips clone size in some rows; elsewhere it reads once, few, many or a size class.

J gene: TRBJ1-3
clone size: -
D gene: -
V gene: TRBV6-1
CDR3 protein: CASSAGPLTDTIYF
CDR3 DNA: TGTGCCAGCAGTGCTGGACCGCTAACGGACACCATATATTTT

J gene: TRBJ2-2
clone size: -
D gene: -
V gene: TRBV30
CDR3 protein: CAWRGGSLPTGELFF
CDR3 DNA: TGTGCCTGGCGCGGGGGCTCTCTTCCCACCGGGGAGCTGTTTTTT

J gene: TRBJ1-3
clone size: -
D gene: -
V gene: TRBV30
CDR3 protein: CAWSANDRAGNTIYF
CDR3 DNA: TGTGCCTGGAGTGCCAACGACCGTGCTGGAAACACCATATATTTT

J gene: TRBJ2-3
clone size: -
D gene: -
V gene: TRBV5-1
CDR3 protein: CASSLAGPYTDTQYF
CDR3 DNA: TGCGCCAGCAGCTTGGCAGGACCTTACACAGATACGCAGTATTTT

J gene: TRBJ1-5
clone size: -
D gene: -
V gene: TRBV28
CDR3 protein: CASKQTDQPQHF
CDR3 DNA: TGTGCCAGCAAACAAACAGATCAGCCCCAGCATTTT

J gene: TRBJ2-1
clone size: -
D gene: TRBD2
V gene: TRBV11-3
CDR3 protein: CASSKDSGLTNEQFF
CDR3 DNA: TGTGCCAGCAGCAAAGACTCGGGACTAACTAATGAGCAGTTCTTC

J gene: TRBJ1-1
clone size: -
D gene: -
V gene: TRBV7-3
CDR3 protein: CASSLIGGNTEAFF
CDR3 DNA: TGTGCCAGCAGCTTAATTGGAGGGAACACTGAAGCTTTCTTT

J gene: TRBJ1-5
clone size: -
D gene: -
V gene: TRBV19
CDR3 protein: CASSIQGWQPQHF
CDR3 DNA: TGTGCCAGTAGTATACAGGGATGGCAGCCCCAGCATTTT

J gene: TRBJ1-5
clone size: -
D gene: -
V gene: TRBV19
CDR3 protein: CASSSTVSGQPQHF
CDR3 DNA: TGTGCCAGTAGTTCGACAGTCAGCGGGCAGCCCCAGCATTTT

J gene: TRBJ1-5
clone size: -
D gene: -
V gene: TRBV28
CDR3 protein: CASKSEYSNQPQHF
CDR3 DNA: TGTGCCAGCAAATCCGAATATAGCAATCAGCCCCAGCATTTT

J gene: TRBJ2-5
clone size: -
D gene: -
V gene: TRBV11-3
CDR3 protein: CASSPPAGETQYF
CDR3 DNA: TGTGCCAGCAGCCCCCCAGCGGGAGAGACCCAGTACTTC

J gene: TRBJ1-1
clone size: -
D gene: TRBD1
V gene: TRBV5-4
CDR3 protein: CASSPGTGARNTEAFF
CDR3 DNA: TGTGCCAGCAGCCCCGGGACAGGGGCCAGGAACACTGAAGCTTTCTTT

J gene: TRBJ1-6
clone size: -
D gene: -
V gene: TRBV5-4
CDR3 protein: CASSPGASSYNSPLHF
CDR3 DNA: TGTGCCAGCAGCCCCGGGGCGAGCTCCTATAATTCACCCCTCCACTTT

J gene: TRBJ2-2
clone size: -
D gene: TRBD2
V gene: TRBV18
CDR3 protein: CASSPSSGRALRELFF
CDR3 DNA: TGTGCCAGCTCACCATCAAGCGGGAGGGCCCTCCGGGAGCTGTTTTTT

J gene: TRBJ2-1
clone size: -
D gene: -
V gene: TRBV6-1
CDR3 protein: CASSEATPGEQFF
CDR3 DNA: TGTGCCAGCAGTGAAGCCACCCCGGGGGAGCAGTTCTTC

J gene: TRBJ2-1
clone size: -
D gene: TRBD2
V gene: TRBV6-5
CDR3 protein: CASSLLAGGNNEQFF
CDR3 DNA: TGTGCCAGCAGTTTGCTAGCGGGAGGGAACAATGAGCAGTTCTTC

J gene: TRBJ2-2
clone size: -
D gene: -
V gene: TRBV5-1
CDR3 protein: CASSFGAPVAGELFF
CDR3 DNA: TGCGCCAGCAGCTTTGGGGCCCCGGTGGCCGGGGAGCTGTTTTTT

J gene: TRBJ1-4
clone size: -
D gene: -
V gene: TRBV5-1
CDR3 protein: CASSPGQGGPNEKLFF
CDR3 DNA: TGCGCCAGCAGCCCAGGTCAGGGAGGACCTAATGAAAAACTGTTTTTT

J gene: TRBJ1-2
clone size: -
D gene: -
V gene: TRBV14
CDR3 protein: CASSQVGNPNYGYTF
CDR3 DNA: TGTGCCAGCAGCCAAGTAGGGAACCCCAACTATGGCTACACCTTC

J gene: TRBJ2-1
clone size: -
D gene: -
V gene: TRBV5-5
CDR3 protein: CASSARSSYNEQFF
CDR3 DNA: TGTGCCAGCAGCGCGAGGAGCTCCTACAATGAGCAGTTCTTC

J gene: TRBJ2-7
clone size: -
D gene: TRBD2
V gene: TRBV28
CDR3 protein: CASTGGPPSYEQYF
CDR3 DNA: TGTGCCAGCACGGGGGGGCCACCCTCCTACGAGCAGTACTTC

J gene: TRBJ1-5
clone size: -
D gene: TRBD1
V gene: TRBV9
CDR3 protein: CASSVGQGEAQPQHF
CDR3 DNA: TGTGCCAGCAGCGTGGGACAGGGGGAGGCTCAGCCCCAGCATTTT

J gene: TRBJ2-7
clone size: -
D gene: -
V gene: TRBV28
CDR3 protein: CASSFRAGQDYSYEQYF
CDR3 DNA: TGTGCCAGCAGTTTTAGGGCAGGGCAGGACTACTCCTACGAGCAGTACTTC

J gene: TRBJ1-1
clone size: few
D gene: TRBD1
V gene: TRBV2
CDR3 protein: CASNRQGPMNTEAFF
CDR3 DNA: TGTGCCAGCAACCGACAGGGGCCAATGAACACTGAAGCTTTCTTT

J gene: TRBJ1-4
clone size: -
D gene: -
V gene: TRBV5-1
CDR3 protein: CASGSGTNEKLFF
CDR3 DNA: TGCGCCAGCGGGAGCGGAACTAATGAAAAACTGTTTTTT

J gene: TRBJ2-1
clone size: -
D gene: -
V gene: TRBV12-5
CDR3 protein: CASGLFPPDRGDEQFF
CDR3 DNA: TGTGCTAGTGGTTTATTCCCACCCGACCGCGGCGATGAGCAGTTCTTC

J gene: TRBJ1-5
clone size: -
D gene: -
V gene: TRBV11-2
CDR3 protein: CASSLDMIGNQPQHF
CDR3 DNA: TGTGCCAGCAGCTTAGATATGATAGGCAATCAGCCCCAGCATTTT

J gene: TRBJ1-1
clone size: -
D gene: -
V gene: TRBV7-7
CDR3 protein: CASSLRGRGNTEAFF
CDR3 DNA: TGTGCTAGCAGCCTCCGAGGACGGGGGAACACTGAAGCTTTCTTT

J gene: TRBJ2-6
clone size: -
D gene: -
V gene: TRBV30
CDR3 protein: CAWSMGATGANVLTF
CDR3 DNA: TGTGCCTGGAGTATGGGGGCGACTGGGGCCAACGTCCTGACTTTC

J gene: TRBJ1-1
clone size: -
D gene: TRBD1
V gene: TRBV9
CDR3 protein: CASSVALPGTGQTEAFF
CDR3 DNA: TGTGCCAGCAGCGTAGCCCTTCCCGGGACAGGTCAAACTGAAGCTTTCTTT

J gene: TRBJ2-7
clone size: -
D gene: -
V gene: TRBV7-9
CDR3 protein: CASTLVSRVSFSYEQYF
CDR3 DNA: TGTGCCAGCACCTTAGTATCTCGGGTCTCCTTCTCCTACGAGCAGTACTTC

J gene: TRBJ2-7
clone size: once
D gene: -
V gene: TRBV9
CDR3 protein: CASSVEESSYEQYF
CDR3 DNA: TGTGCCAGCAGCGTCGAAGAGAGCTCCTACGAGCAGTACTTC

J gene: TRBJ2-3
clone size: -
D gene: -
V gene: TRBV9
CDR3 protein: CASSVGQTLNTQYF
CDR3 DNA: TGTGCCAGCAGCGTTGGACAGACCCTGAATACGCAGTATTTT

J gene: TRBJ1-1
clone size: -
D gene: TRBD1
V gene: TRBV6-5
CDR3 protein: CASSTPDRVNTEAFF
CDR3 DNA: TGTGCCAGCAGTACGCCGGACAGGGTGAACACTGAAGCTTTCTTT

J gene: TRBJ2-3
clone size: -
D gene: TRBD1
V gene: TRBV10-1
CDR3 protein: CASSTGLFTDTQYF
CDR3 DNA: TGCGCCAGCTCGACAGGGCTGTTCACAGATACGCAGTATTTT

J gene: TRBJ2-7
clone size: -
D gene: -
V gene: TRBV5-4
CDR3 protein: CASSLAGYYEQYF
CDR3 DNA: TGTGCCAGCAGCTTGGCCGGTTACTACGAGCAGTACTTC

J gene: TRBJ2-7
clone size: -
D gene: -
V gene: TRBV5-4
CDR3 protein: CASSFGQSSYEQYF
CDR3 DNA: TGTGCCAGCAGCTTCGGACAGTCCTCCTACGAGCAGTACTTC

J gene: TRBJ2-7
clone size: -
D gene: TRBD2
V gene: TRBV25-1
CDR3 protein: CASSGLAGGSYEQYF
CDR3 DNA: TGTGCCAGCAGTGGACTAGCGGGGGGCTCCTACGAGCAGTACTTC

J gene: TRBJ1-5
clone size: -
D gene: TRBD1
V gene: TRBV19
CDR3 protein: CASSMGGTGSQPQHF
CDR3 DNA: TGTGCCAGTAGTATGGGGGGGACAGGTTCGCAGCCCCAGCATTTT

J gene: TRBJ2-2
clone size: once
D gene: TRBD2
V gene: TRBV7-9
CDR3 protein: CASSLLRAGGYTGELFF
CDR3 DNA: TGTGCCAGCAGCTTGCTAAGAGCGGGAGGATACACCGGGGAGCTGTTTTTT

J gene: TRBJ2-5
clone size: -
D gene: TRBD1
V gene: TRBV5-1
CDR3 protein: CASSMGTVIQETQYF
CDR3 DNA: TGCGCCAGCAGCATGGGGACAGTGATCCAAGAGACCCAGTACTTC

J gene: TRBJ1-6
clone size: -
D gene: TRBD1
V gene: TRBV6-1
CDR3 protein: CASRLTGDSPLHF
CDR3 DNA: TGTGCCAGCAGACTTACAGGGGATTCACCCCTCCACTTT

J gene: TRBJ2-7
clone size: -
D gene: TRBD1
V gene: TRBV5-6
CDR3 protein: CASSPTYGQGRVYEQYF
CDR3 DNA: TGTGCCAGCAGCCCGACCTATGGACAGGGGCGAGTCTACGAGCAGTACTTC

J gene: TRBJ1-1
clone size: -
D gene: TRBD1
V gene: TRBV5-4
CDR3 protein: CASRGQGARTEAFF
CDR3 DNA: TGTGCCAGCAGGGGACAGGGGGCGCGCACTGAAGCTTTCTTT

J gene: TRBJ1-5
clone size: once
D gene: -
V gene: TRBV28
CDR3 protein: CASTNKPGGDQPQHF
CDR3 DNA: TGTGCCAGCACCAACAAACCTGGGGGGGATCAGCCCCAGCATTTT

J gene: TRBJ1-5
clone size: -
D gene: TRBD1
V gene: TRBV7-6
CDR3 protein: CASSLVGTGDQPQHF
CDR3 DNA: TGTGCCAGCAGCTTAGTCGGGACAGGGGATCAGCCCCAGCATTTT

J gene: TRBJ2-1
clone size: -
D gene: TRBD1
V gene: TRBV5-4
CDR3 protein: CASSQEGTGVYNEQFF
CDR3 DNA: TGTGCCAGCAGCCAAGAGGGGACAGGGGTCTACAATGAGCAGTTCTTC

J gene: TRBJ1-5
clone size: few
D gene: -
V gene: TRBV2
CDR3 protein: CASSGRGRQPQHF
CDR3 DNA: TGTGCCAGCAGTGGACGGGGTAGGCAGCCCCAGCATTTT

J gene: TRBJ1-2
clone size: -
D gene: -
V gene: TRBV18
CDR3 protein: CASSTEGANYGYTF
CDR3 DNA: TGTGCCAGCTCGACAGAGGGAGCTAACTATGGCTACACCTTC

J gene: TRBJ2-7
clone size: once
D gene: -
V gene: TRBV13
CDR3 protein: CASSPRQSSYEQYF
CDR3 DNA: TGTGCCAGCAGCCCCCGACAGAGCTCCTACGAGCAGTACTTC

J gene: TRBJ2-7
clone size: -
D gene: TRBD1
V gene: TRBV18
CDR3 protein: CASSPRSDRFSYEQYF
CDR3 DNA: TGTGCCAGCTCACCACGATCGGACAGGTTTTCCTACGAGCAGTACTTC

J gene: TRBJ1-5
clone size: -
D gene: -
V gene: TRBV7-9
CDR3 protein: CASSPAGRHQPQHF
CDR3 DNA: TGTGCCAGCAGCCCGGCCGGGAGGCATCAGCCCCAGCATTTT

J gene: TRBJ2-3
clone size: -
D gene: -
V gene: TRBV28
CDR3 protein: CASRTGLRTDTQYF
CDR3 DNA: TGTGCCAGCAGAACGGGACTCCGCACAGATACGCAGTATTTT

J gene: TRBJ1-3
clone size: -
D gene: -
V gene: TRBV27
CDR3 protein: CASSPRGHLGSGNTIYF
CDR3 DNA: TGTGCCAGCAGTCCCCGGGGACATTTGGGCTCTGGAAACACCATATATTTT

J gene: TRBJ2-7
clone size: -
D gene: TRBD1
V gene: TRBV6-6
CDR3 protein: CASSLQGLHEQYF
CDR3 DNA: TGTGCCAGCAGCCTACAGGGGCTCCACGAGCAGTACTTC

J gene: TRBJ1-1
clone size: -
D gene: -
V gene: TRBV29-1
CDR3 protein: CSVGGGRGNTEAFF
CDR3 DNA: TGCAGCGTTGGTGGGGGGCGAGGGAACACTGAAGCTTTCTTT

J gene: TRBJ2-7
clone size: -
D gene: TRBD2
V gene: TRBV6-6
CDR3 protein: CASKTTSGGPYF
CDR3 DNA: TGTGCCAGCAAAACGACTAGCGGGGGGCCGTACTTC

J gene: TRBJ2-7
clone size: -
D gene: -
V gene: TRBV27
CDR3 protein: CASSLSWGTDEQYF
CDR3 DNA: TGTGCCAGCAGTTTATCGTGGGGGACCGACGAGCAGTACTTC